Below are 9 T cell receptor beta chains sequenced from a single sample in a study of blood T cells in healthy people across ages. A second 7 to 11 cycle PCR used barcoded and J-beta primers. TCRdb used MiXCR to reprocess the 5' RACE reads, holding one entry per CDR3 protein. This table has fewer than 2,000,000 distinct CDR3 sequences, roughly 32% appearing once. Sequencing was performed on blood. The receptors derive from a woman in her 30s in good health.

As DNA, the CDR3 is TGTGCCAGCAGCGCAGAGGTTGCGGGAGGGCCCAATGAGCAGTTCTTC. Amino acid sequence: CASSAEVAGGPNEQFF. This chain joins TRBV9 and TRBJ2-1, with 9 bases identical to TRBD2. The CDR3 has 16 residues. Losses at the gene ends were 3 bases for V and 6 bases for J; bases not matched to a gene: 10. The germline gives CDR1 SGDLS, CDR2 YYNGEE.

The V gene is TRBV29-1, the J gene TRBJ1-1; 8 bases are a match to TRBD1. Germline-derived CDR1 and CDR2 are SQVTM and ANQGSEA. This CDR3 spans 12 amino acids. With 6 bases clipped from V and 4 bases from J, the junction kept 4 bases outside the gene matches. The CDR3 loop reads CSVRTGGTEAFF. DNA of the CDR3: TGCAGCGTCCGCACAGGGGGCACTGAAGCTTTCTTT.

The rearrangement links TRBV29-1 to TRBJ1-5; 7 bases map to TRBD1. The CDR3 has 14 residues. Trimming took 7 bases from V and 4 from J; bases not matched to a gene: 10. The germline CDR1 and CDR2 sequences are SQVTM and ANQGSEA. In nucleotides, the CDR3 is TGCAGCGATCCCGAGACAGGGAATAATCAGCCCCAGCATTTT. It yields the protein CSDPETGNNQPQHF.

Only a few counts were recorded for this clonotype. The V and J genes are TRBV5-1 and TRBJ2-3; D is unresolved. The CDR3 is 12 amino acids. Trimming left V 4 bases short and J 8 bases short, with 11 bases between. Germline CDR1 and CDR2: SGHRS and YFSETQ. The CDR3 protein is CASSAASFTQYF. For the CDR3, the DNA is TGCGCCAGCAGCGCCGCTAGTTTTACGCAGTATTTT.

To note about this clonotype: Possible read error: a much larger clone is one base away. The CDR3 loop reads CSARDTLAAIFADTQYF. CDR3 coding DNA: TGCAGTGCTAGAGATACCCTAGCGGCCATATTCGCAGATACGCAGTATTTT. The chain carries TRBV20-1 and TRBJ2-3; TRBD2 aligns across 7 bases. Germline loops: CDR1 DFQATT, CDR2 SNEGSKA (reference sequence). The length of the CDR3 is 17 residues. Losses at the gene ends were 0 bases for V and 4 bases for J; bases not matched to a gene: 13.

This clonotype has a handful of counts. CDR3 residues: CASSFGEKEEYGYTF. The DNA of the CDR3 is TGTGCCAGCAGCTTCGGGGAGAAAGAGGAGTATGGCTACACCTTC. The chain has TRBV7-9 and TRBJ1-2, with D hard to call. Between the trimmed V and J ends, which lost 3 bases and 5 bases, there was a span of 16 bases. The CDR3 has 15 residues. Per the germline V gene, CDR1 is SEHNR and CDR2 is FQNEAQ (reference sequence).

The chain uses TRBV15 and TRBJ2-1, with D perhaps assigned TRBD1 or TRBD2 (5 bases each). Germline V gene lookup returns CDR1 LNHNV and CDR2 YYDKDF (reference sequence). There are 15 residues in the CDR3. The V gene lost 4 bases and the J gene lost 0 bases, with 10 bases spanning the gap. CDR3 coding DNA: TGTGCCACCAGCATTGAGGGGAGCTCCTACAATGAGCAGTTCTTC. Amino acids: CATSIEGSSYNEQFF.

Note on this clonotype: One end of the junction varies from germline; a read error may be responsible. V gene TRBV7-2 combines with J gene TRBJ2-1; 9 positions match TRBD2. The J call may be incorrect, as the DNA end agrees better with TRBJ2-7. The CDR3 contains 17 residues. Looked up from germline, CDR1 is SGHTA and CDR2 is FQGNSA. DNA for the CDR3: TGTGTCAGCCGACCGGCTAGCGGGACTCGGGGAGCCCACGAGCAGTACTTC. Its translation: CVSRPASGTRGAHEQYF.

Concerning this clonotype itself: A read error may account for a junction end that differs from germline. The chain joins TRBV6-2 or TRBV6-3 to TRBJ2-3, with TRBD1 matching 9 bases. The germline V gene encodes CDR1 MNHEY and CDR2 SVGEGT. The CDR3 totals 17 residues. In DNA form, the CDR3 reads TGTGCCAGCAGGCCCCGTTCCGGACAGGGGTTAATTGATACGCGGTATTTT. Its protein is CASRPRSGQGLIDTRYF.